The entry below gives a single TCR beta chain sequence along with its context. Antigen unknown. The data belong to a study of vaccination and CD4 T cells after COVID-19. This CDR3 has 13 residues. Trimming took off 9 bases at V and 5 bases at J, with 15 bases between the two ends. From germline, CDR1 is KGHDR and CDR2 SFDVKD. Sequencing of the DNA from cultured CD4+ T cells was carried out with the Oncomine TCR Beta short-read assay. TCRdb re-called the PCR reads with MiXCR, one entry per CDR3 protein. In the table there are around 14,000 distinct CDR3 sequences, just under 30% of which are singletons. Treatment noted: roughly 10-day PBMC culture with coronavirus spike peptide pools or control peptides (ViraFEST assay).

The TCR sequence derives from a human donor who received a COVID-19 vaccine. The sequencing here drew on CD4+ T cells from blood, cultured in vitro, taken before SARS-CoV-2 vaccination. V usage is TRBV24-1 and J usage is TRBJ2-5, with D possibly matching TRBD2 (5 bases). The CDR3 loop reads CATANGPGETQYF. The CDR3 nucleotides read TGTGCCACCGCAAACGGCCCGGGGGAGACCCAGTACTTC.